The TCR beta chain described here comes from a study of shared clonotypes between healthy human individuals. V dropped 1 base and J dropped 6 bases, with 15 bases sitting between them. The CDR3 consists of 15 residues. CDR1 and CDR2 (germline): LNHDA, SQIVND (reference sequence). Study results and limitations: Sample collection involved blood only; tissue repertoires are likely different.

On this clone: What it binds is unknown.

At deep level, the assay was performed. Sequencing was performed with immunoSEQ multiplex PCR; in TCRdb, only in-frame clones are kept and a portion is missing. The repertoire has about 490,000 clones, about 79% of them found once; the top ten carry around 13%. The sample was PBMCs. This receptor was identified in a woman aged 35 to 49 in good health. Some clones in this sample may be carry-over from other donors' samples. The chain has TRBV19 and TRBJ1-1, with D maybe TRBD1 (6 bases). The CDR3 is CASSIGQGFTAEAFF. The CDR3 DNA reads TGTGCCAGTAGTATAGGGCAGGGGTTTACCGCTGAAGCTTTCTTT.